These T cell receptor beta chains were read from a single sample in a study of blood T cell repertoires in COVID-19. This table comes from immunoSEQ multiplex PCR, and its TCRdb copy is limited to in-frame clones, with some not included. The sample yields about 300,000 clones, roughly nine tenths seen once. Material for sequencing was peripheral blood. All receptors derive from a man younger than 35 who had recovered from COVID-19. Each CDR3 is given with its conserved first and last residue. Each record gives: D gene, V gene, CDR3 length, J gene, clone size, CDR3 DNA, CDR3 protein. The D gene is left open where the match is weak. Clone size is stated in some rows and not others, as once, few, many or a class when expanded.

-,TRBV4-2,15,TRBJ2-7,-,TGTGCCAGCAGCCCTTCTGAGGGTCTCGGCTACGAGCAGTACTTC,CASSPSEGLGYEQYF
TRBD2,TRBV3-1/TRBV3-2,17,TRBJ2-1,-,TGTGCCAGCAGCCCCGCGGGACTAGCGGGACCTCTCCGTGAGCAGTTCTTC,CASSPAGLAGPLREQFF
-,TRBV12-3/TRBV12-4,13,TRBJ2-2,-,TGTGCCAGCAGCCCGGTTGCTCGGGGGGAGCTGTTTTTT,CASSPVARGELFF
-,TRBV5-4,16,TRBJ1-2,-,TGTGCCAGCAGTTCCCCACCAGAGGGTTTGTGGTATGGCTACACCTTC,CASSSPPEGLWYGYTF
-,TRBV7-2,16,TRBJ1-6,-,TGTGCCAGCAGTAGGGGGAGCCAGGGTTGGAATTCACCCCTCCACTTT,CASSRGSQGWNSPLHF
-,TRBV9,17,TRBJ2-2,few,TGTGCCAGCAGCGTAGTTCAGCAGGGTGGGAACACCGGGGAGCTGTTTTTT,CASSVVQQGGNTGELFF
-,TRBV4-3,14,TRBJ2-7,-,TGCGCCAGCAGCCAAGAATTAGCCACCTACGAGCAGTACTTC,CASSQELATYEQYF
-,TRBV24-1,13,TRBJ2-1,-,TGTGCCACCAGTCCGACAGGACACAATGAGCAGTTCTTC,CATSPTGHNEQFF
TRBD1,TRBV19,13,TRBJ2-7,few,TGTGCCAGTAGTATAGGACAGGGCGGGGAGCAGTACTTC,CASSIGQGGEQYF
-,TRBV19,15,TRBJ2-3,-,TGTGCCAGTAGTATACCAGGCTCTAGCACAGATACGCAGTATTTT,CASSIPGSSTDTQYF
TRBD1,TRBV7-2,17,TRBJ1-2,few,TGTGCCAGCAGCTTAAGCCCGGGCAGGGGGCAGGGATATGGCTACACCTTC,CASSLSPGRGQGYGYTF
-,TRBV9,15,TRBJ1-4,-,TGTGCCAGCAGCCCGAGGGGGGGGACTAATGAAAAACTGTTTTTT,CASSPRGGTNEKLFF
-,TRBV5-1,14,TRBJ2-5,-,TGCGCCAGCAGCTTGGCTGGTAGTCAAGAAACCCAGTACTTC,CASSLAGSQETQYF
TRBD2,TRBV5-1,17,TRBJ2-7,-,TGCGCCAGCAGCCCCGTCCTAGCGGGAGTGGGTGCCTACGAGCAGTACTTC,CASSPVLAGVGAYEQYF
-,TRBV6-5,13,TRBJ2-3,few,TGTGCCAGCGATTCCGCAGTCACAGATACGCAGTATTTT,CASDSAVTDTQYF
TRBD1,TRBV27,14,TRBJ2-7,-,TGTGCCACGAGGGGGCCTGTTTTACCCAACGAGCAGTACTTC,CATRGPVLPNEQYF
TRBD2,TRBV10-2,17,TRBJ2-1,-,TGCGCCAGCAGTGAGCTACGGACTAGCGGGGGGGCATATGAGCAGTTCTTC,CASSELRTSGGAYEQFF
TRBD1,TRBV5-1,13,TRBJ1-1,-,TGCGCCAGCAGCTTCTCAGGGGGAGCTGAAGCTTTCTTT,CASSFSGGAEAFF
TRBD2,TRBV6-5,15,TRBJ2-1,-,TGTGCCAGCAGTAGCGGGGGGGCCAGATTTGATGAGCAGTTCTTC,CASSSGGARFDEQFF
-,TRBV12-1,15,TRBJ2-1,-,TGTGCCAGCAGCTTGAGGGCGTTCTCCTACAATGAGCAGTTCTTC,CASSLRAFSYNEQFF
-,TRBV5-1,17,TRBJ2-1,-,TGCGCCAGCAGCCAGGACAGCGCCCGTGGGTCCTACAATGAGCAGTTCTTC,CASSQDSARGSYNEQFF
TRBD1,TRBV2,15,TRBJ2-1,few,TGTGCCAGCAGACCGGAGACAGGGGATTACAATGAGCAGTTCTTC,CASRPETGDYNEQFF
-,TRBV5-4,13,TRBJ1-2,-,TGTGCCAGCAGCTCCCGACAGATATATGGCTACACCTTC,CASSSRQIYGYTF
-,TRBV3-1/TRBV3-2,14,TRBJ1-1,once,TGTGCCAGCAGCCAAGTTTCGAGTCGAGGTGAAGCTTTCTTT,CASSQVSSRGEAFF
TRBD2,TRBV18,16,TRBJ2-7,few,TGTGCCAGCTCACCACCTTTTAGCGGGAGCCCCCACGAGCAGTACTTC,CASSPPFSGSPHEQYF
-,TRBV9,16,TRBJ1-1,-,TGTGCCAGCAGCGCACCCCTAACAGGGTCGGACACTGAAGCTTTCTTT,CASSAPLTGSDTEAFF
TRBD2,TRBV4-2,15,TRBJ2-1,few,TGTGCCAGCAGCGATAGACTAGCGGGTGCCAATGAGCAGTTCTTC,CASSDRLAGANEQFF
-,TRBV7-8,16,TRBJ1-5,once,TGTGCCAGCAGTCTAACAGGGCTCTATAGCAATCAGCCCCAGCATTTT,CASSLTGLYSNQPQHF
TRBD1,TRBV5-1,14,TRBJ1-4,-,TGCGCCAGCAGCTTCCCGGGACAGGATGAAAAACTGTTTTTT,CASSFPGQDEKLFF
-,TRBV5-8,13,TRBJ2-1,-,TGTGCCAGCAGCTCCCAGGGGGGAAATGAGCAGTTCTTC,CASSSQGGNEQFF
TRBD2,TRBV19,15,TRBJ2-1,-,TGTGCCAGTAGTATTCGAATAGCGGGGGGGGATGAGCAGTTCTTC,CASSIRIAGGDEQFF
-,TRBV5-1,15,TRBJ2-3,-,TGCGCCAGCAGCTTGTACCCTAGCGCCACAGATACGCAGTATTTT,CASSLYPSATDTQYF
TRBD1,TRBV18,13,TRBJ1-5,few,TGTGCCAGCTCACCCGGGACAGCCCAGCCCCAGCATTTT,CASSPGTAQPQHF
-,TRBV27,15,TRBJ2-3,-,TGTGCCAGCAGCCCTGTCGCGGGGTCTACAGATACGCAGTATTTT,CASSPVAGSTDTQYF
TRBD2,TRBV14,15,TRBJ2-7,-,TGTGCCAGCAGTGTCAGCGGGATAGGGCGCTACGAGCAGTACTTC,CASSVSGIGRYEQYF
-,TRBV7-6,13,TRBJ1-1,-,TGTGCCAGCAGGTCCCGGGGGAACACTGAAGCTTTCTTT,CASRSRGNTEAFF
TRBD2,TRBV5-1,16,TRBJ2-2,once,TGCGCCAGCAGCTTGGGTACAACTAGCGCCATCGGGGAGCTGTTTTTT,CASSLGTTSAIGELFF
TRBD1,TRBV11-3,15,TRBJ2-5,-,TGTGCCAGCAGCTTAGGGAGGACAGGGGGGGAGACCCAGTACTTC,CASSLGRTGGETQYF
TRBD2,TRBV4-1,13,TRBJ2-1,-,TGCGCCAGCAGCCAAGGGGAGCGGGAGCAACAGTTCTTC,CASSQGEREQQFF
-,TRBV5-6,15,TRBJ1-5,-,TGTGCCAGCAGCTTGGCGGGTGGGGCAGGTCAGCCCCAGCATTTT,CASSLAGGAGQPQHF
-,TRBV2,13,TRBJ2-7,-,TGTGCCAGCAGTGAAGGGAGCTCCTACGAGCAGTACTTC,CASSEGSSYEQYF
-,TRBV2,13,TRBJ2-7,few,TGTGCCAGCAGAGGTACAGGGCTCTACGAGCAGTACTTC,CASRGTGLYEQYF
-,TRBV19,15,TRBJ2-7,once,TGTGCCAGTAGTATATTTCCAGGGTTAAACTACGAGCAGTACTTC,CASSIFPGLNYEQYF
-,TRBV9,13,TRBJ1-2,-,TGTGCCAGCAGCCTCAATGGCGGGGCCGGCTACACCTTC,CASSLNGGAGYTF
TRBD2,TRBV7-3,16,TRBJ2-2,-,TGTGCCAGCAGCCTAGCGGGAGGATCGAACACCGGGGAGCTGTTTTTT,CASSLAGGSNTGELFF
-,TRBV11-2,15,TRBJ2-5,-,TGTGCCAGCAGCACCACCCTTCGGGGCCAAGAGACCCAGTACTTC,CASSTTLRGQETQYF
TRBD2,TRBV4-2,17,TRBJ2-3,-,TGTGCCAGCAGCCAAGATAGGGGGCGGGGGGGAACAGATACGCAGTATTTT,CASSQDRGRGGTDTQYF
-,TRBV4-2,15,TRBJ2-5,-,TGTGCCAGCAGCGCCCGAGAGGGATTCCAAGAGACCCAGTACTTC,CASSAREGFQETQYF
TRBD1,TRBV6-2/TRBV6-3,15,TRBJ2-7,-,TGTGCCAGCAGTTACCCGGACAGGGTAGTGGACGAGCAGTACTTC,CASSYPDRVVDEQYF
TRBD2,TRBV30,15,TRBJ2-3,-,TGTGCCTGGAGTCTCGGCGGGAGGTCAACAGATACGCAGTATTTT,CAWSLGGRSTDTQYF
-,TRBV6-6,16,TRBJ2-3,-,TGTGCCAGCAGTTACTCTTTGAGTAGCGGCACAGATACGCAGTATTTT,CASSYSLSSGTDTQYF
TRBD1,TRBV7-2,17,TRBJ2-1,-,TGTGCCAGCAGCATCTACCCGGGACAGGGAGGTCGTAATGAGCAGTTCTTC,CASSIYPGQGGRNEQFF
TRBD2,TRBV5-4,16,TRBJ2-3,-,TGTGCCAGCAGCTTGGGCGCGGGGGGGCGAACAGATACGCAGTATTTT,CASSLGAGGRTDTQYF
-,TRBV6-6,15,TRBJ1-2,-,TGTGCCAGCAGTTCCCCCGGTGAGGAGAACTATGGCTACACCTTC,CASSSPGEENYGYTF
TRBD2,TRBV11-2,15,TRBJ2-7,few,TGTGCCAGCAGCTTAGCGGCGGGAGAGACCTACGAGCAGTACTTC,CASSLAAGETYEQYF
-,TRBV18,16,TRBJ2-7,-,TGTGCCAGCTCACCAGGGCAGGGGGGCCCGATCCACGAGCAGTACTTC,CASSPGQGGPIHEQYF
TRBD1,TRBV27,15,TRBJ2-7,-,TGTGCCAGCAGTTTTACAACCGGGACAGCATACGAGCAGTACTTC,CASSFTTGTAYEQYF